The following is a TCR beta chain sequence with its context. Its target is not known. This entry belongs to a study of cytomegalovirus exposure and HLA in healthy donors. Study conclusions and caveats: TCR beta chain V- and J-gene trimming was linked, in a later analysis, to a missense variant in DCLRE1C. Analyzed later, most CMV-associated TCR beta chains appeared HLA-restricted. Of the V segments, some could not be distinguished, including TRBV6-2 and TRBV6-3, and were excluded.

V lost 0 bases, J lost 6 bases, and 6 bases stayed unmatched. The V gene's germline CDR1 is SGHKS and CDR2 YYEKEE (reference sequence). CDR3 size: 14 residues. Amplification used 60 Vbeta primers and 13 Jbeta primers. The protocol was immunoSEQ multiplex PCR, while the TCRdb copy is restricted to in-frame clones and leaves out a portion. Its listing shows 220,000 or so clones. Sequencing was done on a sample of PBMCs. The V and J genes are TRBV5-5 and TRBJ2-7; TRBD2 agrees at 7 bases. The sequence derives from a girl aged 2 to 9 in good health and CMV-seropositive. The DNA for the CDR3 is TGTGCCAGCAGCTTGGCCGGGGGGTCCGCCGAGCAGTACTTC. Translating gives CASSLAGGSAEQYF.